This T cell receptor beta chain was sequenced during a study of relationships among human T cell subsets. This clonotype occurred a few times. TCR alpha and beta CDR3s were amplified from mRNA by semiquantitative ARM-PCR. Tagged nested gene-specific primers were used first, then communal superprimers amplified exponentially. TCRdb reprocessed the multiplex PCR reads with MiXCR, giving one entry per CDR3 protein. This sample has about 5,000 distinct CDR3 sequences, with roughly three fifths found just once. The CDR3 runs to 15 residues. From germline, CDR1 is SEHNR and CDR2 FQNEAQ (reference sequence). Trimming shortened V by 0 bases and J by 6 bases, and 13 bases separated the two germline ends. Anti-CD4 multisort beads removed cells negatively, then anti-CD8 beads positively selected CD8+ T cells.

The receptor was isolated from a man aged 35 to 55 in good health. The sequencing sample was made of CD8+ T cells sorted from blood. V usage is TRBV7-9 and J usage is TRBJ2-3; D possibly corresponds to TRBD2 (6 bases). The CDR3 coding sequence is TGTGCCAGCAGCTTAGCGCCGGAGGGAGAGGATACGCAGTATTTT. Translation gives CASSLAPEGEDTQYF.